A single sample is the source of the 17 T cell receptor beta chains below, sequenced in a study of Ad26.COV2.S vaccination and SARS-CoV-2 variants. Documented treatment: roughly 20 received Ad26.COV2.S at low or high dose, single or two shots; roughly 5 received placebo; per-sample allocation not given. The samples were gathered on day 63 after the first injection of vaccine or placebo. Profiled with immunoSEQ multiplex PCR; TCRdb holds only in-frame clones, not every one. The sample lists 400,000 to 500,000 clones; more than 75% were seen once. The source was peripheral blood, collected in a trial of Ad26.COV2.S vaccine versus placebo. The receptor source for this set is a person aged 18-60 years who received the Ad26.COV2.S COVID-19 vaccine or a placebo.

CDR3 DNA sequence: TGCAGCATATACAGGGTGGCTGCTACGGAGACCCAGTACTTC. Protein: CSIYRVAATETQYF. The gene calls are TRBV29-1 and TRBJ2-5, with a tentative D call TRBD1 (6 bases). CDR3 size: 14 residues. V was pared by 8 bases and J by 5 bases, with 21 bases between. CDR1 and CDR2 from the germline V gene are SQVTM and ANQGSEA.

This clone was seen a single time. The rearrangement links TRBV6-5 to TRBJ1-3; D gene ambiguous. Trimming left V 6 bases short and J 4 bases short, with 13 bases between. There are 14 residues in the CDR3. CDR1 is MNHEY, CDR2 SVGAGI, per germline. This chain's CDR3 is CASSTALAGNTIYF. CDR3 bases: TGTGCCAGCAGCACGGCCCTGGCCGGAAACACCATATATTTT.

This clone was seen a handful of times. The chain uses TRBV28 and TRBJ1-1, with 8 bases matching TRBD1. The V segment lost 5 bases and the J segment 5 bases; nucleotides outside the gene matches: 10. Germline V gives CDR1 MDHEN, CDR2 SYDVKM. This CDR3 comprises 15 residues. The CDR3 protein is CASSQGARSVTEAFF. DNA for the CDR3: TGTGCCAGCAGTCAGGGGGCGAGGTCGGTAACTGAAGCTTTCTTT.

The CDR3 protein is CASSLLTGRNEQYF. In DNA, the CDR3 is TGCGCCAGCAGCTTACTGACAGGTCGGAACGAGCAGTACTTC. The V and J genes are TRBV5-1 and TRBJ2-7; weak D call: TRBD1 (6 bases). The germline V and J ends were trimmed by 2 bases and 5 bases, with 14 bases remaining between them. Germline CDR1 is SGHRS and CDR2 is YFSETQ. CDR3 length: 14 amino acids.

V and J are TRBV6-5 and TRBJ1-2; D not resolved. The germline V gene encodes CDR1 MNHEY and CDR2 SVGAGI. Trimming removed 6 bases at V and 0 bases at J, with 8 bases between. The CDR3 covers 13 residues. The CDR3 here is CASSRQANYGYTF. CDR3 nucleotide sequence: TGTGCCAGCAGCCGTCAAGCTAACTATGGCTACACCTTC.

The table lists this clone with a count of one. The chain is built from TRBV10-3 and TRBJ2-5; D uncertain. CDR1 is ENHRY, CDR2 SYGVKD, per germline. Trimming took off 4 bases at V and 5 bases at J, with 11 bases between the two ends. This CDR3 has 13 amino acids. CDR3 protein: CAISGVVKETQYF. In DNA form, the CDR3 reads TGTGCCATCAGTGGTGTAGTTAAGGAGACCCAGTACTTC.

The V and J genes are TRBV30 and TRBJ1-1, with D maybe TRBD1 (6 bases). Germline assignment: CDR1 GTSNPN and CDR2 SVGIG (reference sequence). Deletions cut 2 bases from V and 1 base from J, with 20 bases between. This CDR3 has 17 residues. This chain's CDR3 is CAWSRDRRILRNTEAFF. The CDR3 DNA reads TGTGCCTGGAGTCGAGACAGGCGTATCCTCCGGAACACTGAAGCTTTCTTT.

The chain recombines TRBV27 with TRBJ2-7, with a possible D match to TRBD1 (6 bases). Trimming removed 5 bases at V and 3 bases at J, with 11 bases between. The CDR3 covers 13 residues. From germline, CDR1 is MNHEY and CDR2 SMNVEV (reference sequence). The CDR3 sequence: CASSPATGYEQYF. The CDR3 region has the DNA TGTGCCAGCAGTCCGGCGACAGGCTACGAGCAGTACTTC.

The chain has TRBV6-5 and TRBJ2-7; 9 positions agree with TRBD1. With V trimmed by 4 bases and J by 5 bases, 12 bases remained unmatched. The germline V gene encodes CDR1 MNHEY and CDR2 SVGAGI. The CDR3 has 16 amino acids. CDR3 nucleotides: TGTGCCAGCAGTTTCCTTCCGGGACAGGGAGTTGACGAGCAGTACTTC. Its translation: CASSFLPGQGVDEQYF.

The CDR3 sequence is CASSGDNSYEQYF. CDR3 in DNA: TGTGCCAGCAGCGGGGACAACTCCTACGAGCAGTACTTC. This chain joins TRBV7-2 and TRBJ2-7; D is possibly TRBD1 (6 bases). V was cut by 5 bases and J by 0 bases, with 8 bases left in between. There are 13 residues in the CDR3. Germline-derived CDR1 and CDR2 are SGHTA and FQGNSA.

V is TRBV2 and J is TRBJ1-1; a weak D match, TRBD1 (5 bases). V was cut by 8 bases and J by 8 bases, with 12 bases left in between. Germline CDR1 SNHLY, CDR2 FYNNEI. This CDR3 spans 11 amino acids. The CDR3 loop is CASGWGPEAFF. As DNA, the CDR3 is TGTGCCAGCGGGTGGGGCCCGGAAGCTTTCTTT.

CDR3 bases: TGTGCCAGCAGCTTCCGGGGCTCACTAGCGGGGTCTCAAGAGACCCAGTACTTC. This sequence encodes CASSFRGSLAGSQETQYF. The chain has TRBV7-8 and TRBJ2-5; TRBD2 matches at 10 bases. The V gene's germline CDR1 is SGHVS and CDR2 FQNEAQ. The V gene end was trimmed by 3 bases and the J gene end by 2 bases; junction bases not matched to a gene: 12. This CDR3 has 18 amino acids.

The CDR3 protein is CASSLGGGTNYGYTF. The CDR3 DNA reads as TGTGCCAGCAGCTTAGGAGGTGGGACGAACTATGGCTACACCTTC. This rearrangement joins TRBV7-9 to TRBJ1-2, with D perhaps matching TRBD1 (5 bases). There are 15 residues in the CDR3. Germline CDR1 reads SEHNR; CDR2 reads FQNEAQ (reference sequence). Trimming took off 1 base at V and 2 bases at J, with 11 bases between the two ends.

The rearrangement uses TRBV5-1 and TRBJ2-3, with D hard to call. Germline values: CDR1 SGHRS, CDR2 YFSETQ. The V end was cut by 0 bases, the J end by 2 bases, with 13 bases between. The CDR3 totals 16 residues. The CDR3 reads CASSLGSWPATDTQYF. In DNA, the CDR3 is TGCGCCAGCAGCTTGGGGTCCTGGCCCGCCACAGATACGCAGTATTTT.

V usage is TRBV30 and J usage is TRBJ2-7, with TRBD1 as a possible D gene (6 bases). The germline V gene has CDR1 GTSNPN and CDR2 SVGIG (reference sequence). The CDR3 contains 14 residues. Deletions cut 2 bases from V and 1 base from J, with 12 bases between. The CDR3 protein is CAWSLQGLSYEQYF. The DNA for the CDR3 is TGTGCCTGGAGTCTTCAGGGGCTATCCTACGAGCAGTACTTC.

In DNA form, the CDR3 reads TGCAGCGTTGAAGGCCACCGGGACGGGACCTACGAGCAGTACTTC. This codes for CSVEGHRDGTYEQYF. V usage is TRBV29-1 and J usage is TRBJ2-7; D might be TRBD1 or TRBD2, each matching 5 bases. The CDR3 has 15 amino acids. Trimming removed 1 base at V and 2 bases at J, with 15 bases between. Germline V gene lookup returns CDR1 SQVTM and CDR2 ANQGSEA.

The rearrangement joins TRBV10-1 to TRBJ2-1; 8 bases are a match to TRBD2. From germline, CDR1 is WNHNN and CDR2 SYGVQD (reference sequence). The CDR3 runs to 17 residues. J gave up 5 bases and V 4 bases, and 13 bases lay outside the gene matches. CDR3 DNA sequence: TGCGCCAGCAGTGGGAAGGAGAGGCGGGGGGCCGACAATGAGCAGTTCTTC. Residues: CASSGKERRGADNEQFF.